The present T cell receptor (beta chain) was sequenced within a study of response to subunit inactivated influenza vaccine. Trimming took 3 bases from V and 1 from J; bases not matched to a gene: 6. CDR1 and CDR2 (germline): SGDLS, YYNGEE. CDR3 length: 16 residues. MiXCR, applied by TCRdb to the RT-PCR reads, yields one record per CDR3 protein. The repertoire holds 300,000 to 350,000 distinct CDR3 sequences, with about 20% as singletons. In the case of this clonotype: Its target is unknown.

Study-level findings and limits: Each seasonal influenza vaccination, the authors suggested, recruits few new T cells.

The sample here was PBMCs from blood, taken about 20 months after vaccination. The origin of this receptor is a man between 50 and 69 years old who received an inactivated influenza vaccine. The V and J genes are TRBV9 and TRBJ2-5; 10 nucleotides align to TRBD2. The CDR3 sequence: CASSEVLAGGQETQYF. The CDR3 DNA is TGTGCCAGCAGCGAGGTCTTAGCGGGAGGCCAAGAGACCCAGTACTTC.